Included here is one TCR beta chain sequence, with context. One junction end does not reproduce the germline sequence, and a read error may be involved. The Seattle site enrolled patients during active infection and followed them longitudinally. These data come from a study of blood T cell repertoires in COVID-19. As for the study in general: From the United States, Italy and Spain came samples of acute and convalescent COVID-19. T cells, B-cell-depleted T cells, or PBMCs supplied cDNA or gDNA.

From germline, CDR1 is MGHRA and CDR2 YSYEKL. The CDR3 is made up of 15 amino acids. In the study's own analysis: The authors estimated nucleated cell counts from reference gene primer amplification. Profiled with immunoSEQ multiplex PCR; TCRdb holds only in-frame clones, not every one. V and J calls and clone size are copied from that table; D and trimming were computed from the DNA. The sample lists more than 350,000 clones; around 89% were seen once. Sequenced sample: peripheral blood. This clonotype originated in a woman between 25 and 40 years old with COVID-19, enrolled during active disease. The chain joins TRBV4-1 to TRBJ1-2; TRBD1 might be the D (6 bases). CDR3 sequence: CASSQVNQGNYGYTF. DNA for the CDR3: TGCGCCAGCAGCCAAGTGAATCAGGGGAACTACGGCTACACCTTC.